What follows are 16 T cell receptor beta chains derived from one specimen sequenced in a study of blood T cells in healthy people across ages. The authors ran a second PCR of roughly 6 to 11 cycles using a sample-barcoded 5' primer and a J-beta primer mix. TCRdb analysed the 5' RACE reads with MiXCR anew, one entry per CDR3 protein. Of some 800,000 distinct CDR3 sequences in the sample, 25% were seen once. The same specimen was also included in a second study, on T cells of mothers and their children.

The sample was blood. The receptor source for this set is a boy between 10 and 17 years old in good health.

The rearrangement joins TRBV20-1 to TRBJ2-4, with D tentatively TRBD1 or TRBD2 (5 bases each). Germline V gives CDR1 DFQATT, CDR2 SNEGSKA (reference sequence). Deletions cut 0 bases from V and 3 bases from J, with 18 bases between. CDR3 size: 17 residues. The CDR3 sequence is CSARDPKGQGVKNIQYF. The CDR3 nucleotides read TGCAGTGCTAGAGATCCGAAGGGGCAGGGAGTCAAAAACATTCAGTACTTC.

The V gene is TRBV15, the J gene TRBJ1-5; D is unresolved. There are 15 residues in the CDR3. Germline V gives CDR1 LNHNV, CDR2 YYDKDF (reference sequence). With 1 base removed from V and 2 bases from J, the gap between germline ends came to 9 bases. DNA of the CDR3: TGTGCCACCAGCAGAGCGGGGTTCGGCAATCAGCCCCAGCATTTT. Translated, it gives CATSRAGFGNQPQHF.

This clonotype was found a few times. The V gene is TRBV11-2, the J gene TRBJ2-1, with D uncertain. Germline V gives CDR1 SGHAT, CDR2 FQNNGV. V was shortened by 3 bases and J by 2 bases, with 8 bases between the two germline ends. The CDR3 sequence is 14 residues long. The CDR3 DNA reads as TGTGCCAGCAGCTTTGAGAAACCCTACAATGAGCAGTTCTTC. This sequence encodes CASSFEKPYNEQFF.

This clonotype appeared a few times. The chain joins TRBV12-3 or TRBV12-4 to TRBJ2-2; tentatively, D is TRBD2 (6 bases). The CDR3 consists of 15 residues. V lost 1 base and J lost 4, with 10 bases in between. The CDR3 protein is CASSLGLDVTGELFF. The DNA for the CDR3 is TGTGCCAGCAGTTTAGGACTAGACGTCACCGGGGAGCTGTTTTTT.

This clonotype showed up just a few times. The CDR3 DNA is TGTGCCAGCACCAGAGCGCCGGTAGATACGCAGTATTTT. This codes for CASTRAPVDTQYF. The chain carries TRBV27 and TRBJ2-3; D not resolved. V dropped 7 bases and J dropped 5 bases, with 13 bases sitting between them. Germline CDR1 is MNHEY and CDR2 is SMNVEV (reference sequence). This CDR3 has 13 amino acids.

The rearrangement uses TRBV6-2 or TRBV6-3 and TRBJ2-2; 9 bases align to TRBD2. The length of the CDR3 is 20 residues. The germline CDR1 and CDR2 sequences are MNHEY and SVGEGT. The junction had 16 bases not matched to a gene; V was cut back by 0 bases and J by 5 bases. The CDR3 loop is CASSYSFGMERGVETGELFF. In DNA, the CDR3 is TGTGCCAGCAGTTACTCGTTCGGTATGGAGCGGGGGGTCGAGACCGGGGAGCTGTTTTTT.

This chain links TRBV28 with TRBJ1-5, with D hard to call. Germline CDR1 is MDHEN and CDR2 is SYDVKM. This CDR3 contains 13 residues. With 7 bases removed from V and 6 bases from J, the gap between germline ends came to 13 bases. The CDR3 sequence: CASTLGRAQPQHF. In nucleotides, the CDR3 is TGTGCCAGCACCCTTGGGAGGGCTCAGCCCCAGCATTTT.

This clonotype was recorded many times. The chain couples TRBV20-1 to TRBJ2-1; D not certain. Per the germline V gene, CDR1 is DFQATT and CDR2 is SNEGSKA (reference sequence). This CDR3 has 15 residues. The V gene lost 2 bases and the J gene lost 0 bases, with 11 bases spanning the gap. The CDR3 DNA follows: TGCAGTGCTAGACCCCTCTATAGCTCCTACAATGAGCAGTTCTTC. Translation: CSARPLYSSYNEQFF.

This chain uses TRBV20-1 with TRBJ2-7, with D unresolved. The CDR3 runs 14 residues. Deletions cut 0 bases from V and 2 bases from J, with 11 bases between. The germline gives CDR1 DFQATT, CDR2 SNEGSKA (reference sequence). CDR3 loop: CSARDRLGTYEQYF. The DNA for the CDR3 is TGCAGTGCTAGAGATCGGCTAGGGACCTACGAGCAGTACTTC.

This clonotype was detected ten times or more. The CDR3, as DNA: TGCGCCAGCAGCCCGGACAGGAGCACAGATACGCAGTATTTT. As protein: CASSPDRSTDTQYF. The rearrangement uses TRBV5-1 and TRBJ2-3; TRBD1 matches 7 bases. The germline gives CDR1 SGHRS, CDR2 YFSETQ. V lost 4 bases to trimming and J lost 0 bases; unmatched junction nucleotides: 2. The CDR3 has 14 amino acids.

CDR3 bases: TGTGCCAGCAGTGAAGCATGGACAACAACTAATGAAAAACTGTTTTTT. Protein: CASSEAWTTTNEKLFF. The rearrangement uses TRBV6-1 and TRBJ1-4; a possible D gene is TRBD1 (5 bases). Germline V gene data show CDR1 as MNHNS and CDR2 as SASEGT. The CDR3 is 16 residues long. Trimming stripped 0 bases from V and 0 bases from J, with 8 bases between.

This clonotype has a handful of counts. The rearrangement uses TRBV6-5 and TRBJ1-5, with TRBD1 identical over 8 bases. V lost 8 bases, J lost 2 bases, and 5 bases stayed unmatched. There are 14 residues in the CDR3. Germline CDR1 reads MNHEY; CDR2 reads SVGAGI. As DNA, the CDR3 is TGTGCCAGCGCCAGGGGGCCGGGCAATCAGCCCCAGCATTTT. Amino acids: CASARGPGNQPQHF.

This clonotype turned up a few times. The V gene is TRBV7-6, the J gene TRBJ2-7; D gene unclear. CDR1 is SGHVS and CDR2 is FNYEAQ in the germline V gene. The ends were cut back, 0 bases at V and 4 bases at J, with 7 bases in the middle. The CDR3 consists of 13 residues. The CDR3 DNA follows: TGTGCCAGCAGCTTAGCGGTACGATACGAGCAGTACTTC. As protein: CASSLAVRYEQYF. The variable domain in full, completed from reference TRBV7-6 and TRBJ2-7, reads GAGVSQSPRYKVTKRGQDVALRCDPISGHVSLYWYRQALGQGPEFLTYFNYEAQQDKSGLPNDRFSAERPEGSISTLTIQRTEQRDSAMYRCASSLAVRYEQYFGPGTRLTVT.

The genes are TRBV20-1 and TRBJ1-1; 10 bases fit TRBD1. The CDR3 covers 13 residues. The V and J ends lost 3 bases and 4 bases, in that order; junction bases with no gene match: 2. Per germline, CDR1 DFQATT and CDR2 SNEGSKA (reference sequence). CDR3 sequence reads: CSARGDRGTEAFF. CDR3 DNA: TGCAGTGCTAGGGGGGACAGGGGCACTGAAGCTTTCTTT.

The rearrangement joins TRBV5-1 to TRBJ1-4; 7 bases are shared with TRBD1. Germline V gene data show CDR1 as SGHRS and CDR2 as YFSETQ. The trim removed 5 bases at V and 4 bases at J, leaving 5 bases unmatched. CDR3 size: 14 residues. The CDR3 region has the DNA TGCGCCAGCAGGAAGACAGGGATTAATGAAAAACTGTTTTTT. Protein: CASRKTGINEKLFF.

The sample holds a few counts of this clonotype. This chain uses TRBV11-2 with TRBJ2-1; tentatively, D is TRBD1 or TRBD2 (5 bases each). Trimming removed 5 bases from V and 0 bases from J, with 14 bases in between. The CDR3 extends over 16 amino acids. CDR1 SGHAT and CDR2 FQNNGV come from the germline V gene. CDR3 in amino acids: CASSLSLRGSYNEQFF. The CDR3 coding sequence is TGTGCCAGCAGCCTTTCTCTGAGGGGCTCCTACAATGAGCAGTTCTTC.